Listed below are T cell receptor beta chains from one sample, sequenced in a study of STAT3 mutations in large granular lymphocyte leukemia. The protocol was immunoSEQ multiplex PCR, while the TCRdb copy is restricted to in-frame clones and leaves out a portion. The sample has roughly 2,500 clones; around two thirds are singletons. The specimen was peripheral blood mononuclear cells. Receptor source: a man aged 60 to 75 with T-cell large granular lymphocyte leukemia. Some clones in this sample may be carry-over from other donors' samples. Each CDR3 is given with its conserved first and last residue. A D gene is named only where the DNA matches it firmly. Clone size is given for some rows only: seen once, a few or many times, or a class if the clone is expanded.

j_gene: TRBJ2-7
v_gene: TRBV5-4
d_gene: -
abundance: -
len: 14
CDR3nt: TGTGCCAGCAGCTCCCAAGGATCTCGTTACGAGCAGTACTTC
CDR3aa: CASSSQGSRYEQYF

j_gene: TRBJ1-2
v_gene: TRBV29-1
d_gene: TRBD1
abundance: once
len: 12
CDR3nt: TGCAGCGTGGGACAGGCTAACTATGGCTACACCTTC
CDR3aa: CSVGQANYGYTF

j_gene: TRBJ1-2
v_gene: TRBV14
d_gene: -
abundance: -
len: 12
CDR3nt: TGTGCCAGCAGCCTGAACAGAGTTGGCTACACCTTC
CDR3aa: CASSLNRVGYTF

j_gene: TRBJ1-6
v_gene: TRBV5-4
d_gene: -
abundance: few
len: 12
CDR3nt: TGTGCCAGCACCCGTGAGGATTCACCCCTCCACTTT
CDR3aa: CASTREDSPLHF

j_gene: TRBJ1-1
v_gene: TRBV5-1
d_gene: TRBD1
abundance: few
len: 14
CDR3nt: TGCGCCAGCAGCCCGGACAGGGGGCCGGGTGGGGCTTTCTTT
CDR3aa: CASSPDRGPGGAFF

j_gene: TRBJ1-6
v_gene: TRBV5-4
d_gene: -
abundance: -
len: 15
CDR3nt: TGTGCCAGCAGCTTGGCCGGGGGGGCCCTTTCACCCCTCCACTTT
CDR3aa: CASSLAGGALSPLHF

j_gene: TRBJ1-6
v_gene: TRBV5-1
d_gene: -
abundance: few
len: 15
CDR3nt: TGCGCCAGCAGCTTGTCGCAGGTGGGGGATTCACCCCTCCACTTT
CDR3aa: CASSLSQVGDSPLHF

j_gene: TRBJ1-2
v_gene: TRBV7-9
d_gene: -
abundance: -
len: 11
CDR3nt: TGTGCCAGCAGCTTAGGCCCTGGCTACACCTTC
CDR3aa: CASSLGPGYTF

j_gene: TRBJ1-2
v_gene: TRBV5-4
d_gene: -
abundance: -
len: 15
CDR3nt: TGTGCCAGCAGCATACTGACGTTCACAGGGAATGGCTACACCTTC
CDR3aa: CASSILTFTGNGYTF

j_gene: TRBJ2-7
v_gene: TRBV5-1
d_gene: TRBD1
abundance: few
len: 11
CDR3nt: TGCGCCAGCGACAGGGACTACGAGCAGTACTTC
CDR3aa: CASDRDYEQYF

j_gene: TRBJ2-3
v_gene: TRBV7-3
d_gene: TRBD1
abundance: -
len: 15
CDR3nt: TGTGCCAGCAGCTTAGAATTAGGGGGCGCAGATACGCAGTATTTT
CDR3aa: CASSLELGGADTQYF

j_gene: TRBJ2-1
v_gene: TRBV30
d_gene: -
abundance: -
len: 13
CDR3nt: TGTGCCTGGAGTGGACTAGGCAACAATGAGCAGTTCTTC
CDR3aa: CAWSGLGNNEQFF

j_gene: TRBJ1-5
v_gene: TRBV18
d_gene: TRBD1
abundance: -
len: 13
CDR3nt: TGTGCCAGCGCTACAGGGGGCGGACAGCCCCAGCATTTT
CDR3aa: CASATGGGQPQHF

j_gene: TRBJ2-7
v_gene: TRBV7-9
d_gene: -
abundance: -
len: 13
CDR3nt: TGTGCCAGCAGCTTAGGAGTCGGCTACGAGCAGTACTTC
CDR3aa: CASSLGVGYEQYF

j_gene: TRBJ1-4
v_gene: TRBV5-1
d_gene: -
abundance: -
len: 15
CDR3nt: TGCGCCAGCAGCTCCTCAGGGATAGCTAATGAAAAACTGTTTTTT
CDR3aa: CASSSSGIANEKLFF

j_gene: TRBJ2-5
v_gene: TRBV5-1
d_gene: TRBD2
abundance: -
len: 13
CDR3nt: TGCGCCAGCAGGGAGCGGGGGATTGAGACCCAGTACTTC
CDR3aa: CASRERGIETQYF

j_gene: TRBJ1-2
v_gene: TRBV7-9
d_gene: -
abundance: -
len: 12
CDR3nt: TGTGCCAGCAGCTCGAACCACCTCGGCTACACCTTC
CDR3aa: CASSSNHLGYTF

j_gene: TRBJ1-2
v_gene: TRBV6-6
d_gene: -
abundance: few
len: 13
CDR3nt: TGTGCCATCGCGTCCGACTCTAACTATGGCTACACCTTC
CDR3aa: CAIASDSNYGYTF

j_gene: TRBJ2-1
v_gene: TRBV14
d_gene: -
abundance: -
len: 12
CDR3nt: TGTGCCAGCAGCCTACCTGGGGGTGAGCAGTTCTTC
CDR3aa: CASSLPGGEQFF

j_gene: TRBJ1-1
v_gene: TRBV29-1
d_gene: -
abundance: few
len: 13
CDR3nt: TGCAGCGGGCGGGACACAAGGAACACTGAAGCTTTCTTT
CDR3aa: CSGRDTRNTEAFF

j_gene: TRBJ1-1
v_gene: TRBV18
d_gene: -
abundance: -
len: 13
CDR3nt: TGTGCCAGCTCACCGGCGGGACGGACTGAAGCTTTCTTT
CDR3aa: CASSPAGRTEAFF

j_gene: TRBJ1-2
v_gene: TRBV18
d_gene: TRBD1
abundance: once
len: 15
CDR3nt: TGTGCCAGCTCACCACGGACAGGGGAGGCCTATGGCTACACCTTC
CDR3aa: CASSPRTGEAYGYTF

j_gene: TRBJ1-1
v_gene: TRBV29-1
d_gene: -
abundance: -
len: 13
CDR3nt: TGCAGCGTTGAGGCCGGCATGAACACTGAAGCTTTCTTT
CDR3aa: CSVEAGMNTEAFF

j_gene: TRBJ2-7
v_gene: TRBV4-1
d_gene: -
abundance: -
len: 13
CDR3nt: TGCGCCAGCAGCCAATTAATACGTTCCGAGCAGTACTTC
CDR3aa: CASSQLIRSEQYF

j_gene: TRBJ1-2
v_gene: TRBV5-1
d_gene: -
abundance: -
len: 13
CDR3nt: TGCGCCAGCAGCTTGGCACTGCCCAACGGCTACACCTTC
CDR3aa: CASSLALPNGYTF

j_gene: TRBJ1-2
v_gene: TRBV5-1
d_gene: TRBD1
abundance: -
len: 16
CDR3nt: TGCGCCAGCAGTCTGGGACAGGGGGCGCCGGGGTCTGGCTACACCTTC
CDR3aa: CASSLGQGAPGSGYTF

j_gene: TRBJ2-5
v_gene: TRBV4-3
d_gene: -
abundance: medium-sized
len: 14
CDR3nt: TGCGCCAGCAGCCAAGAAAGGAGTGTGGAGACCCAGTACTTC
CDR3aa: CASSQERSVETQYF

j_gene: TRBJ1-2
v_gene: TRBV27
d_gene: -
abundance: -
len: 13
CDR3nt: TGTGCCAGCAGTTGGGACACCAACTATGGCTACACCTTC
CDR3aa: CASSWDTNYGYTF